Each of the 18 T cell receptor beta chains below was sequenced from the same sample in a study of neurological immune-mediated disorders (dated by TCRdb to between 2017 and 2020). Receptors were amplified or captured by 5' RACE. The sample was run on an Illumina HiSeq 2500. TCRdb took the public reads, trimmed them with fastp at Q25, ran MiXCR for clone calling and kept in-frame beta chains. Every entry covers one CDR3 protein and lists the most common genes and DNA from its rows. This sample comprises about 89,000 distinct CDR3 sequences, about 2.5% of them detected only once. Of the sample, 1.1% is held by the ten largest clones. The specimen was PBMCs. Receptor source: a woman aged 25 to 39 with multiple sclerosis.

This clonotype was recorded a few times. This sequence joins TRBV11-3 and TRBJ2-1; D is possibly TRBD2 (6 bases). The CDR3 runs 15 residues. Germline V lookup: CDR1 SGHNT, CDR2 YENEEA. With 0 bases removed from V and 2 bases from J, the gap between germline ends came to 8 bases. The chain's CDR3 is CASSLDGSAYNEQFF. CDR3 coding DNA: TGTGCCAGCAGCTTAGACGGGAGCGCCTACAATGAGCAGTTCTTC.

This clonotype showed up many times. The J gene is TRBJ2-1, the V gene TRBV6-5; 8 positions match TRBD2. J was trimmed by 4 bases and V by 6 bases; bases with no gene match: 8. This CDR3 is built from 15 residues. The V gene's germline CDR1 is MNHEY and CDR2 SVGAGI. The CDR3 DNA reads TGTGCCAGCAGAACACTAGCGGACTATTACAATGAGCAGTTCTTC. Its protein is CASRTLADYYNEQFF.

This clonotype was seen repeatedly, ten times or more. The chain has TRBV20-1 and TRBJ2-3; 10 positions agree with TRBD2. The CDR3 has 19 amino acids. V dropped 3 bases and J dropped 0; count of bases not matched to a gene: 15. Germline values: CDR1 DFQATT, CDR2 SNEGSKA (reference sequence). CDR3 coding DNA: TGCAGTGCTAGCCTTCCTAGCGGGAGAGGGGGCCGTAGCACAGATACGCAGTATTTT. Translation: CSASLPSGRGGRSTDTQYF.

This clonotype was seen ten or more times. V gene TRBV7-9 combines with J gene TRBJ2-2; 12 nucleotides line up with TRBD2. CDR3 length: 19 residues. Germline loops: CDR1 SEHNR, CDR2 FQNEAQ (reference sequence). V trimming: 5 bases; J trimming: 0 bases; junction bases outside the gene matches: 10. CDR3 protein: CASSRTTSGSVANTGELFF. The CDR3 bases are TGTGCCAGCAGCCGTACGACTAGCGGGAGTGTGGCGAACACCGGGGAGCTGTTTTTT.

The table lists this clonotype with many counts. The rearrangement joins TRBV20-1 to TRBJ2-7, with 8 bases matching TRBD2. Losses at the gene ends were 3 bases for V and 2 bases for J; bases not matched to a gene: 6. CDR3 length: 14 amino acids. Germline CDR1 reads DFQATT; CDR2 reads SNEGSKA (reference sequence). The DNA of the CDR3 is TGCAGTGCTAGTAGCGGGACCGCAGCCTACGAGCAGTACTTC. Residues: CSASSGTAAYEQYF.

Details on this clonotype: A much larger clone sits a single nucleotide away, making a read error possible. The chain carries TRBV12-3 or TRBV12-4 and TRBJ1-6; possible D gene TRBD1, 5 bases. This CDR3 is 13 amino acids long. The CDR3 nucleotides read TGTGCCAGCAGTTTACCAGGGCGTTCACCCCTCAACTTT. This translates into CASSLPGRSPLNF.

This clonotype occurred many times. The chain joins TRBV10-2 to TRBJ1-2, with D perhaps matching TRBD1 (5 bases). The V and J ends lost 6 bases and 4 bases respectively, with 15 bases between them. The CDR3 length is 14 residues. Per the germline V gene, CDR1 is WSHSY and CDR2 is SAAADI. CDR3 bases: TGCGCCAGCAGAGACCAGACAGTCATCTATGGCTACACCTTC. It translates to CASRDQTVIYGYTF.

This clonotype was seen many times. The chain is built from TRBV7-2 and TRBJ2-2; 9 bases align to TRBD2. The germline CDR1 and CDR2 sequences are SGHTA and FQGNSA. This CDR3 spans 15 amino acids. Unmatched junction bases numbered 8, after V lost 2 bases and J lost 10 bases. The CDR3 coding sequence is TGTGCCAGCAGCTTAAGTTCGGCGGGAGGGGCGGAGCTGTTTTTT. This translates into CASSLSSAGGAELFF.

There are many counts of this clonotype. The V gene is TRBV20-1, the J gene TRBJ2-3; 7 bases fit TRBD2. The CDR3 is 11 residues long. Germline V gives CDR1 DFQATT, CDR2 SNEGSKA (reference sequence). CDR3 in DNA: TGCAGCCAGGGAGGGACAGATACGCAGTATTTT. Translating it yields CSQGGTDTQYF.

This clonotype was recorded many times. The chain uses TRBV19 and TRBJ2-2; a possible D gene is TRBD1 (5 bases). V lost 5 bases, J lost 8 bases, and 12 bases lay in between. Germline V gives CDR1 LNHDA, CDR2 SQIVND (reference sequence). The CDR3 sequence is 13 residues long. CDR3 DNA: TGTGCCAGTAGTTGGTGGGGCTCAGGGGAGCTGTTTTTT. It specifies CASSWWGSGELFF.

This clonotype was seen many times. The CDR3 DNA reads TGCGCCAGCAGCTTGGTAGGGTCTCAGAACACCGGGGAGCTGTTTTTT. This codes for CASSLVGSQNTGELFF. The V call is TRBV5-1, the J call TRBJ2-2; D remains ambiguous. This CDR3 spans 16 amino acids. Trimming stripped 0 bases from V and 1 base from J, with 10 bases between. Per germline, CDR1 SGHRS and CDR2 YFSETQ.

This clonotype occurred many times. V gene TRBV7-9 combines with J gene TRBJ2-7, with D possibly called TRBD1 or TRBD2 (5 bases each). CDR1 and CDR2 from the germline V gene are SEHNR and FQNEAQ (reference sequence). V lost 0 bases, J lost 3 bases, and 6 bases lay in between. This CDR3 has 13 residues. The CDR3 DNA reads as TGTGCCAGCAGCTTAGCGGGGGACTACGAGCAGTACTTC. Translating gives CASSLAGDYEQYF.

This clonotype was detected many times. The chain couples TRBV12-3 or TRBV12-4 to TRBJ2-7, with TRBD1 as a possible D gene (6 bases). CDR3 length equals 16 residues. The V and J ends lost 0 bases and 0 bases respectively, with 12 bases between them. CDR3 in amino acids: CASSLAGTKSSYEQYF. CDR3 sequence (DNA): TGTGCCAGCAGTTTAGCCGGGACAAAAAGCTCCTACGAGCAGTACTTC.

This clonotype was counted many times. This chain connects TRBV27 to TRBJ2-7; the D gene could be TRBD1 or TRBD2 (5 bases each). This CDR3 region has 16 residues. Trimming removed 5 bases from V and 1 base from J, with 18 bases in between. CDR1 and CDR2 (germline): MNHEY, SMNVEV (reference sequence). The CDR3 sequence is CASSLNGGAMSYEQYF. In DNA, the CDR3 is TGTGCCAGCAGTCTAAATGGGGGAGCGATGTCCTACGAGCAGTACTTC.

This clonotype was detected many times. J is TRBJ2-3 and V is TRBV20-1; 11 nucleotides match TRBD1. Germline V CDR1 and CDR2: DFQATT, SNEGSKA (reference sequence). Trimming removed 5 bases from V and 2 bases from J; junction bases left unmatched: 3. This CDR3 region has 14 residues. The CDR3 sequence: CSASDRGHTDTQYF. As DNA, the CDR3 is TGCAGTGCTTCGGACAGGGGGCACACAGATACGCAGTATTTT.

This clonotype was recorded at least ten times. This chain links TRBV5-4 with TRBJ1-5; TRBD1 matches 7 bases. Per the germline V gene, CDR1 is SGHNT and CDR2 is YYREEE (reference sequence). V dropped 5 bases and J dropped 3; count of bases not matched to a gene: 11. CDR3 length: 16 residues. In nucleotides, the CDR3 is TGTGCCAGCAGTTTAGGACAGGCCTACTCCAATCAGCCCCAGCATTTT. It yields the protein CASSLGQAYSNQPQHF.

This clonotype was detected ten times or more. The rearrangement joins TRBV5-1 to TRBJ2-3; 7 bases agree with TRBD1. CDR3 size: 15 residues. V lost 2 bases to trimming and J lost 6 bases; unmatched junction nucleotides: 9. Germline V gives CDR1 SGHRS, CDR2 YFSETQ. CDR3 region: CASSFGRQGTDTQYF. CDR3 DNA sequence: TGCGCCAGCAGCTTTGGGAGACAGGGTACCGATACGCAGTATTTT.

This clonotype was seen ten or more times. The chain links TRBV20-1 to TRBJ2-1, with D possibly matching TRBD2 (5 bases). The CDR3 contains 13 residues. V was pared by 0 bases and J by 10 bases, with 13 bases between. Germline CDR1 is DFQATT and CDR2 is SNEGSKA (reference sequence). This chain's CDR3 is CSARDFDYREQFF. The CDR3 DNA sequence: TGCAGTGCTAGAGATTTCGACTATCGCGAGCAGTTCTTC.